A single sample is the source of the 20 T cell receptor beta chains below, sequenced in a study of blood T cell repertoires in COVID-19. The assay was immunoSEQ multiplex PCR, and TCRdb's table has in-frame clones only and misses some. The sample has roughly 230,000 clones, roughly four fifths seen once. Sequencing was performed on PBMCs or T cells enriched from blood (not recorded which). The receptors were gathered from a man aged 45-60 years who had recovered from COVID-19.

The rearrangement joins TRBV19 to TRBJ1-1, with D maybe TRBD1 (6 bases). The length of the CDR3 is 12 residues. Between the trimmed V and J ends, which lost 9 bases and 6 bases, there was a span of 14 bases. Germline V gene lookup returns CDR1 LNHDA and CDR2 SQIVND (reference sequence). The CDR3 bases are TGTGCCAGCGGGGGGCGAGTGGCTGAAGCTTTCTTT. This sequence encodes CASGGRVAEAFF.

The CDR3 region is CASSMTGGSNQPQHF. CDR3 coding DNA: TGTGCCAGCAGCATGACAGGAGGTAGCAATCAGCCCCAGCATTTT. The rearrangement uses TRBV6-5 and TRBJ1-5, with D maybe TRBD1 (6 bases). This CDR3 is built from 15 residues. Trimming stripped 6 bases from V and 0 bases from J, with 12 bases between. In germline, CDR1 is MNHEY, CDR2 SVGAGI.

The genes are TRBV7-3 and TRBJ2-2, with TRBD1 matching over 9 bases. Trimming took 5 bases from V and 1 from J; bases not matched to a gene: 5. This CDR3 comprises 16 residues. Per germline, CDR1 SGHTA and CDR2 FQGTGA. In DNA, the CDR3 is TGTGCCAGCAGCCGTACGACAGGGGGGAACACCGGGGAGCTGTTTTTT. It codes for CASSRTTGGNTGELFF. Looking up the rest from reference TRBV7-3 and TRBJ2-2 gives the full variable domain: GAGVSQTPSNKVTEKGKYVELRCDPISGHTALYWYRQSLGQGPEFLIYFQGTGAADDSGLPNDRFFAVRPEGSVSTLKIQRTERGDSAVYLCASSRTTGGNTGELFFGEGSRLTVL.

The rearrangement joins TRBV5-1 to TRBJ2-5; D possibly corresponds to TRBD1 (6 bases). V was cut by 4 bases and J by 2 bases, with 12 bases left in between. Germline V lookup: CDR1 SGHRS, CDR2 YFSETQ. The CDR3 extends over 14 amino acids. DNA for the CDR3: TGCGCCAGCAGCGTGGGACAACCACAAGAGACCCAGTACTTC. Its protein product is CASSVGQPQETQYF.

J is TRBJ2-2 and V is TRBV4-2; 16 bases are shared with TRBD2. Germline V gene lookup returns CDR1 LGHNA and CDR2 YNFKEQ. The V and J ends lost 1 base and 7 bases, in that order; junction bases with no gene match: 6. The CDR3 is 18 amino acids. For the CDR3, the DNA is TGTGCCAGCAGCCAAGTTAAGGGACTAGCGGGGGGGCGCGGGGAGCTGTTTTTT. Its protein is CASSQVKGLAGGRGELFF.

This rearrangement joins TRBV12-5 to TRBJ2-1, with 8 bases matching TRBD2. Germline-derived CDR1 and CDR2 are LGHNT and FRNRAP. The V gene end was trimmed by 1 base and the J gene end by 9 bases; junction bases not matched to a gene: 11. The CDR3 covers 16 residues. The CDR3 protein is CASGLDLSGGGSEQFF. In DNA, the CDR3 is TGTGCTAGTGGTTTGGACCTAAGCGGGGGAGGATCTGAGCAGTTCTTC.

The gene calls are TRBV15 and TRBJ2-2; D might be TRBD1 (6 bases). Germline assignment: CDR1 LNHNV and CDR2 YYDKDF (reference sequence). Trimming removed 0 bases from V and 0 bases from J, with 11 bases in between. CDR3 size: 17 residues. The CDR3: CATSRDRGASNTGELFF. The CDR3 DNA reads as TGTGCCACCAGCAGAGACAGGGGCGCATCGAACACCGGGGAGCTGTTTTTT.

V is TRBV13 and J is TRBJ1-1; the D is unclear. Germline CDR1 and CDR2: PRHDT and FYEKMQ (reference sequence). The germline V and J ends were trimmed by 2 bases and 3 bases, with 4 bases remaining between them. The CDR3 has 12 residues. CDR3 protein: CASSLTDTEAFF. The DNA of the CDR3 is TGTGCCAGCAGCTTAACGGACACTGAAGCTTTCTTT. The full variable domain, its missing parts supplied by reference TRBV13 and TRBJ1-1, is AAGVIQSPRHLIKEKRETATLKCYPIPRHDTVYWYQQGPGQDPQFLISFYEKMQSDKGSIPDRFSAQQFSDYHSELNMSSLELGDSALYFCASSLTDTEAFFGQGTRLTVV.

This rearrangement joins TRBV5-1 to TRBJ2-7; possibly TRBD1 for D (5 bases). The CDR3 length is 15 residues. V was shortened by 1 base and J by 7 bases, with 18 bases between the two germline ends. Germline assignment: CDR1 SGHRS and CDR2 YFSETQ. CDR3 sequence: CASSLLRPFREEQYF. As DNA, the CDR3 is TGCGCCAGCAGCTTGTTAAGGCCATTCAGGGAAGAGCAGTACTTC.

This chain connects TRBV24-1 to TRBJ2-2, with D possibly TRBD1 on 6 matching bases. CDR1 KGHDR and CDR2 SFDVKD come from the germline V gene. This CDR3 has 16 residues. Trimming removed 5 bases at V and 0 bases at J, with 12 bases between. The CDR3 loop reads CATSGIQGPNTGELFF. The CDR3 bases are TGTGCCACCAGTGGAATACAGGGCCCGAACACCGGGGAGCTGTTTTTT.

V and J are TRBV11-1 and TRBJ2-7, with TRBD2 matching over 7 bases. The CDR3 runs to 15 residues. Looked up from germline, CDR1 is SGHAT and CDR2 is FQDESV (reference sequence). J lost 1 base, V lost 5 bases, and 8 bases had no gene match. The DNA for the CDR3 is TGTGCCAGCAGCCTGGGCGGGGGTTCGTCCTACGAGCAGTACTTC. It yields the protein CASSLGGGSSYEQYF.

V gene TRBV9 combines with J gene TRBJ1-1; TRBD1 is a possible D gene (5 bases). The V gene's germline CDR1 is SGDLS and CDR2 YYNGEE. The V gene lost 4 bases and the J gene lost 11 bases, with 15 bases spanning the gap. The length of the CDR3 is 12 residues. CDR3 in amino acids: CASSSVEGSAFF. The CDR3 DNA reads as TGTGCCAGCAGCTCCGTGGAGGGGTCGGCTTTCTTT.

The chain has TRBV11-3 and TRBJ2-3; tentative D call: TRBD2 (5 bases). Trimming took off 6 bases at V and 8 bases at J, with 9 bases between the two ends. CDR1 SGHNT and CDR2 YENEEA come from the germline V gene. This CDR3 comprises 11 residues. The CDR3 spells CASREDSTQYF. The CDR3, as DNA: TGTGCCAGCAGGGAGGATTCTACGCAGTATTTT.

This clone was counted once. The chain uses TRBV7-2 and TRBJ2-3, with 9 nucleotides matching TRBD2. Germline loops: CDR1 SGHTA, CDR2 FQGNSA. Trimming cost V 2 bases and J 6 bases; bases outside gene matches: 15. There are 18 residues in the CDR3. The CDR3 reads CASSLPPRLAAPGDTQYF. DNA for the CDR3: TGTGCCAGCAGCTTACCCCCCCGACTAGCGGCACCCGGGGATACGCAGTATTTT.

The genes are TRBV5-1 and TRBJ2-1; 8 positions match TRBD2. The ends lost 4 bases at V and 0 bases at J; junction bases unmatched: 3. From germline, CDR1 is SGHRS and CDR2 YFSETQ. The CDR3 runs 15 residues. The CDR3 sequence: CASSPSGSSYNEQFF. The CDR3 bases are TGCGCCAGCAGCCCCAGCGGGAGCTCCTACAATGAGCAGTTCTTC.

This clone was seen only once. The V call is TRBV7-9, the J call TRBJ1-2; 7 bases agree with TRBD1. J was trimmed by 4 bases and V by 1 base; bases with no gene match: 9. From germline, CDR1 is SEHNR and CDR2 FQNEAQ (reference sequence). CDR3 length: 16 amino acids. The CDR3 coding sequence is TGTGCCAGCAGCTTAGGACTTACAGGGGCTATCTATGGCTACACCTTC. Translation gives CASSLGLTGAIYGYTF.

In its sample, this clone was seen once. This chain links TRBV9 with TRBJ1-2, with D possibly TRBD1 on 5 matching bases. Trimming pared 5 bases from V and 4 bases from J, leaving 12 bases between. The CDR3 runs to 13 residues. The V gene's germline CDR1 is SGDLS and CDR2 YYNGEE. CDR3 DNA sequence: TGTGCCAGCAGTATGACAGCCCTCTATGGCTACACCTTC. Its protein product is CASSMTALYGYTF.

J is TRBJ1-2 and V is TRBV7-9; D remains ambiguous. The CDR3 is made up of 12 amino acids. V lost 10 bases and J 8 bases, leaving 17 bases between the germline ends. The germline gives CDR1 SEHNR, CDR2 FQNEAQ (reference sequence). The CDR3 DNA reads TGTGCCACCGACCGGGTAGAGGGCGGCTACACCTTC. It is translated as CATDRVEGGYTF.

This rearrangement joins TRBV4-3 to TRBJ2-2, with TRBD2 matching 14 bases. Germline V gene lookup returns CDR1 LGHNA and CDR2 YSLEER. Trimming removed 8 bases from V and 3 bases from J; junction bases left unmatched: 8. The CDR3 is 17 amino acids. CDR3 protein: CASAPGLAGEDTGELFF. The CDR3 nucleotides read TGCGCCAGCGCCCCGGGACTAGCGGGAGAGGACACCGGGGAGCTGTTTTTT.

The chain uses TRBV9 and TRBJ1-1; no clear D gene. Germline-derived CDR1 and CDR2 are SGDLS and YYNGEE. Trimming stripped 0 bases from V and 11 bases from J, with 11 bases between. The length of the CDR3 is 12 residues. In DNA, the CDR3 is TGTGCCAGCAGCGTAGACGGCGGCGAGGCTTTCTTT. Translation gives CASSVDGGEAFF.